Included here is one TCR beta chain sequence, with context. Its target is unknown. Both TCR beta VDJ combination and CDR3 sequence profiling were carried out. Genomic DNA was the template for this profiling. TCRdb reprocessed the reads with MiXCR, giving one entry per CDR3 protein. This table has around 170,000 distinct CDR3 sequences, about 64% appearing once. The data originate from a study of CD8+CD57+ T cells in acquired aplastic anemia. Whole-study context: CD4+ cell libraries from healthy donors averaged approximately 10 million reads. Study-wide findings and caveats: Twenty-nine shared CD8+ CDR3s appeared highly expressed within patients' immunodominant clones.

V lost 3 bases to trimming and J lost 1 base, with 6 bases between them. The CDR3 totals 13 residues. The germline V gene has CDR1 LNHDA and CDR2 SQIVND (reference sequence). This sequence was found in a human donor in good health. The chain couples TRBV19 to TRBJ1-1; unclear D gene. The sequenced sample was sorted CD4+, CD8+, or CD8+CD57+ T cells (not recorded which) from PBMCs. The DNA for the CDR3 is TGTGCCAGTAGTATGCGGGAGAACACTGAAGCTTTCTTT. This codes for CASSMRENTEAFF.